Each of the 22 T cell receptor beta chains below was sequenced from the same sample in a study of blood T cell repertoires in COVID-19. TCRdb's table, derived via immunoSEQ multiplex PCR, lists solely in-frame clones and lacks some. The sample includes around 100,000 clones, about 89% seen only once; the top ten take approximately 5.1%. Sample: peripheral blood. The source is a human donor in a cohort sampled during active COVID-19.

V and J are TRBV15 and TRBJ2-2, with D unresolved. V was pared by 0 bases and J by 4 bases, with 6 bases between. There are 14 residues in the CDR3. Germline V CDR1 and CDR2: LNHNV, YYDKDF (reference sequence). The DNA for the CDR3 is TGTGCCACCAGCAGAGAACAGAGCACCGGGGAGCTGTTTTTT. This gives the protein CATSREQSTGELFF.

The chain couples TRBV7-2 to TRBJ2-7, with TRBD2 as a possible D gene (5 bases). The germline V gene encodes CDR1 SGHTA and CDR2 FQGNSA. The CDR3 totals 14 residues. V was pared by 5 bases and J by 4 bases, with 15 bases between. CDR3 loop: CASSASRGWYEQYF. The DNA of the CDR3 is TGTGCCAGCAGCGCCTCAAGAGGGTGGTACGAGCAGTACTTC.

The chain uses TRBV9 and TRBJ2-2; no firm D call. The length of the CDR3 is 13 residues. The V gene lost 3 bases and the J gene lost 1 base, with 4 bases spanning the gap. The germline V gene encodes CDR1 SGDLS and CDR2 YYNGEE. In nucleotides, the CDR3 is TGTGCCAGCAGCGCCAGGAACACCGGGGAGCTGTTTTTT. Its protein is CASSARNTGELFF.

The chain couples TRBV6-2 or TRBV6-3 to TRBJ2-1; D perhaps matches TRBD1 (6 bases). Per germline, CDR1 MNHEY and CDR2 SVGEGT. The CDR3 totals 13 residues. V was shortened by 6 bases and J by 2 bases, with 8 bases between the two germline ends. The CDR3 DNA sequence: TGTGCCAGCAGCCGGGACACCTACAATGAGCAGTTCTTC. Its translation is CASSRDTYNEQFF.

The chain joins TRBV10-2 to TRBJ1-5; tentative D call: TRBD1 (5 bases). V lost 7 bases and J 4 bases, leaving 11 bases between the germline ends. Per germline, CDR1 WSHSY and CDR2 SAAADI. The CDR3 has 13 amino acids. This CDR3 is CASTSRGNQPQHF. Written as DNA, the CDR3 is TGCGCCAGCACCTCTCGGGGGAATCAGCCCCAGCATTTT.

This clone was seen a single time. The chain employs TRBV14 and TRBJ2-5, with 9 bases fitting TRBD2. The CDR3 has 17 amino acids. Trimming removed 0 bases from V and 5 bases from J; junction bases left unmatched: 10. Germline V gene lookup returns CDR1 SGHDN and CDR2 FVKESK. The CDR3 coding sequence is TGTGCCAGCAGCCAAGATAGGTGGCGGGAGGGCGGCGAGACCCAGTACTTC. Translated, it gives CASSQDRWREGGETQYF. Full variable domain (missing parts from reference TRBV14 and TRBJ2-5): EAGVTQFPSHSVIEKGQTVTLRCDPISGHDNLYWYRRVMGKEIKFLLHFVKESKQDESGMPNNRFLAERTGGTYSTLKVQPAELEDSGVYFCASSQDRWREGGETQYFGPGTRLLVL.

The CDR3 reads CASTRRQGANEQFF. The CDR3 region has the DNA TGTGCCAGCACCAGGCGGCAGGGGGCGAATGAGCAGTTCTTC. The genes are TRBV27 and TRBJ2-1; 8 bases are a match to TRBD1. The V and J ends lost 7 bases and 7 bases, in that order; junction bases with no gene match: 9. This CDR3 comprises 14 residues. Germline lookup yields CDR1 MNHEY and CDR2 SMNVEV (reference sequence).

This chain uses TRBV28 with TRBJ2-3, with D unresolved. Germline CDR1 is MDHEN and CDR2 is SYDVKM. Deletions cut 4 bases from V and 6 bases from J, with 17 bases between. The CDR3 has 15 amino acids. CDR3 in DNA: TGTGCCAGCAGTTCATTGGTGTCATCCGCGGATACGCAGTATTTT. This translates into CASSSLVSSADTQYF.

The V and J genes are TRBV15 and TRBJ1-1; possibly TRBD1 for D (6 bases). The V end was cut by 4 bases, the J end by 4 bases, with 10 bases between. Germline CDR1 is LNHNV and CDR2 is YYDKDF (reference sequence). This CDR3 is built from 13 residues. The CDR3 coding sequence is TGTGCCACCAGCACTACAGGGCGCACTGAAGCTTTCTTT. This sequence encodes CATSTTGRTEAFF. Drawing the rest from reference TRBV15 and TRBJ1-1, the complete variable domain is DAMVIQNPRYQVTQFGKPVTLSCSQTLNHNVMYWYQQKSSQAPKLLFHYYDKDFNNEADTPDNFQSRRPNTSFCFLDIRSPGLGDTAMYLCATSTTGRTEAFFGQGTRLTVV.

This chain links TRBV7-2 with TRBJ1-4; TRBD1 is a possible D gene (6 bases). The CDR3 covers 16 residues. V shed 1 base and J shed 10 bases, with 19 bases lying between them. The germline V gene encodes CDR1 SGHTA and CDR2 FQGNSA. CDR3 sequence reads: CASSLGGVQGGGKLFF. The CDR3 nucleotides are TGTGCCAGCAGCTTAGGCGGTGTGCAGGGAGGGGGAAAACTGTTTTTT.

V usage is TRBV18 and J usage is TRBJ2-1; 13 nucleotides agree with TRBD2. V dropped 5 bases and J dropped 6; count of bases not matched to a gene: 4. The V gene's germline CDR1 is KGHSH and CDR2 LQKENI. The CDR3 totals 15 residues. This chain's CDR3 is CASSGGTSGINEQFF. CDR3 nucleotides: TGTGCCAGCTCAGGAGGGACTAGCGGGATCAATGAGCAGTTCTTC.

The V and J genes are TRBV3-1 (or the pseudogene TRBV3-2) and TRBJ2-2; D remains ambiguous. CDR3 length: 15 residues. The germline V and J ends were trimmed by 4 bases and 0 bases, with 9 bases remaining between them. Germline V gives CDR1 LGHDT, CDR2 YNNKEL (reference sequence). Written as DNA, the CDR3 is TGTGCCAGCAGCCCTAGTCTAGCGAACACCGGGGAGCTGTTTTTT. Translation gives CASSPSLANTGELFF.

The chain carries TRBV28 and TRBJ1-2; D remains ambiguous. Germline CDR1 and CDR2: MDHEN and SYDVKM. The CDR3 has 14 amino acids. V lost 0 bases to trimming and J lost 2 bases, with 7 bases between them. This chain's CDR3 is CASSLWGPNYGYTF. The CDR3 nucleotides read TGTGCCAGCAGTTTATGGGGCCCAAACTATGGCTACACCTTC.

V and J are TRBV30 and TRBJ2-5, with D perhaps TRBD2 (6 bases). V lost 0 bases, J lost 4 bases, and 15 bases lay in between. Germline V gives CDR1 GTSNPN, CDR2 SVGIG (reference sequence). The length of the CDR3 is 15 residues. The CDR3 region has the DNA TGTGCCTGGAGTGTACTCGGGGGTCCGGCAGAGACCCAGTACTTC. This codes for CAWSVLGGPAETQYF. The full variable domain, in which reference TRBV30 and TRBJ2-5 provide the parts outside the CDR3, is SQTIHQWPATLVQPVGSPLSLECTVEGTSNPNLYWYRQAAGRGLQLLFYSVGIGQISSEVPQNLSASRPQDRQFILSSKKLLLSDSGFYLCAWSVLGGPAETQYFGPGTRLLVL.

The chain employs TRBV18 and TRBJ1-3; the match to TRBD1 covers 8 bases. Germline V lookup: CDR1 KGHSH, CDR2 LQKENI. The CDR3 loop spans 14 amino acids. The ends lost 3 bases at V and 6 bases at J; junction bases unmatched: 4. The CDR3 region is CASSPGQGPNTIYF. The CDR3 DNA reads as TGTGCCAGCTCACCCGGACAGGGACCAAACACCATATATTTT.

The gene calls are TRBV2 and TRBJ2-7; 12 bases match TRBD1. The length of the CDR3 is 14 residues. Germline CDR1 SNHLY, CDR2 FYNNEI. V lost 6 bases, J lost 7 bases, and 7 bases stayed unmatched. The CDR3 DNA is TGTGCCAGCAGGCGGGGACAGGGGGCGCGGGAGCAGTACTTC. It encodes CASRRGQGAREQYF.

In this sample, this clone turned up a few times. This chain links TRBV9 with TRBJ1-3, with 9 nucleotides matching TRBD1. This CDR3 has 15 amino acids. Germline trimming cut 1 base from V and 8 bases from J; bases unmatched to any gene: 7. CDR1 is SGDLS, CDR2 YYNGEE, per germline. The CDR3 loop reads CASSVRDRALDTIYF. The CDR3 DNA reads TGTGCCAGCAGCGTAAGGGACAGGGCTTTAGACACCATATATTTT.

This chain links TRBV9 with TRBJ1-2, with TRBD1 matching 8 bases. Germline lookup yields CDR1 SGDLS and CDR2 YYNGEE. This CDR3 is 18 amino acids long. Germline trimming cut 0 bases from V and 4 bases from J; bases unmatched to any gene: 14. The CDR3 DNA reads TGTGCCAGCAGCGTAGAAGGGAGGGGACAGGATTTCTCCTATGGCTACACCTTC. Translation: CASSVEGRGQDFSYGYTF.

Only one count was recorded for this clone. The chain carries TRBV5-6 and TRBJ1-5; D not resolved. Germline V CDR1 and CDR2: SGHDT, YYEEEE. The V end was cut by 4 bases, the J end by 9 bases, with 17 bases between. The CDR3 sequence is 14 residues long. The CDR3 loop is CASSLGLSAGPQHF. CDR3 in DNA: TGTGCCAGCAGCCTGGGATTGAGCGCGGGGCCCCAGCATTTT.

The CDR3 here is CASSFSGQETQYF. The CDR3 nucleotides read TGTGCCAGCAGTTTTAGTGGCCAAGAGACCCAGTACTTC. This chain uses TRBV27 with TRBJ2-5, with no clear D. Per the germline V gene, CDR1 is MNHEY and CDR2 is SMNVEV (reference sequence). This CDR3 contains 13 residues. V shed 3 bases and J shed 1 base, with 6 bases lying between them.

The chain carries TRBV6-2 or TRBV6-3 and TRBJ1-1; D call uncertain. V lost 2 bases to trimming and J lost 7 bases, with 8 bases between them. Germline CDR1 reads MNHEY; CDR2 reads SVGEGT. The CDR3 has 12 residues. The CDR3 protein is CASSYPGNEAFF. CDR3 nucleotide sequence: TGTGCCAGCAGTTACCCGGGAAATGAAGCTTTCTTT.

CDR3 coding DNA: TGTGCCAGTAGTATACAGGGGGCGCGGACTGAAGCTTTCTTT. It specifies CASSIQGARTEAFF. This chain joins TRBV19 and TRBJ1-1; 8 positions match TRBD1. With V trimmed by 2 bases and J by 5 bases, 4 bases remained unmatched. Germline V gene lookup returns CDR1 LNHDA and CDR2 SQIVND (reference sequence). The CDR3 has 14 residues.